A single sample gave rise to the 22 T cell receptor beta chains below, sequenced in a study of shared clonotypes between healthy human individuals. Produced via immunoSEQ multiplex PCR; TCRdb's table is partial and in-frame only. The table records some 2 million clones, about 95% of them present only once. Naive CD8 cells lacked CD45RO, underwent positive selection for CCR7 and left out terminally differentiated effector memory CD45RA+ cells. The material sequenced was naive CD8+ T cells sorted from blood. Receptors were obtained from a man in his late teens or twenties in good health.

The rearrangement links TRBV20-1 to TRBJ1-2; D not resolved. Trimming shortened V by 6 bases and J by 5 bases, and 10 bases separated the two germline ends. This CDR3 is 11 amino acids long. CDR1 and CDR2 from the germline V gene are DFQATT and SNEGSKA (reference sequence). The CDR3: CSAVSGYGYTF. The CDR3 nucleotides read TGCAGTGCCGTCTCCGGTTATGGCTACACCTTC.

This clone was found once. V and J are TRBV15 and TRBJ2-2, with 8 positions matching TRBD1. Trimming removed 0 bases from V and 4 bases from J; junction bases left unmatched: 1. CDR1 and CDR2 (germline): LNHNV, YYDKDF (reference sequence). The CDR3 spans 15 residues. Written as DNA, the CDR3 is TGTGCCACCAGCAGAGACAGGGGGCTCACCGGGGAGCTGTTTTTT. It encodes CATSRDRGLTGELFF. Supplemented by reference TRBV15 and TRBJ2-2, the full variable domain reads DAMVIQNPRYQVTQFGKPVTLSCSQTLNHNVMYWYQQKSSQAPKLLFHYYDKDFNNEADTPDNFQSRRPNTSFCFLDIRSPGLGDTAMYLCATSRDRGLTGELFFGEGSRLTVL.

The gene calls are TRBV7-9 and TRBJ2-7; 7 bases align to TRBD2. This CDR3 comprises 15 residues. In germline, CDR1 is SEHNR, CDR2 FQNEAQ (reference sequence). Trimming took 2 bases from V and 5 from J; bases not matched to a gene: 9. The CDR3 sequence is CASSLPTSEDHEQYF. The CDR3 DNA is TGTGCCAGCAGCTTACCAACTAGCGAGGACCACGAGCAGTACTTC.

The V gene is TRBV7-3, the J gene TRBJ2-1; possibly TRBD1 or TRBD2 for D (5 bases each). From germline, CDR1 is SGHTA and CDR2 FQGTGA. This CDR3 is 15 amino acids long. The V end was cut by 5 bases, the J end by 6 bases, with 17 bases between. DNA of the CDR3: TGTGCCAGCAGCACAGAGGCAGGGAGAGGCAATGAGCAGTTCTTC. It encodes CASSTEAGRGNEQFF.

The chain joins TRBV7-9 to TRBJ2-5; 8 nucleotides match TRBD1. This CDR3 contains 14 residues. V was pared by 4 bases and J by 5 bases, with 6 bases of the junction left unmatched. CDR1 is SEHNR, CDR2 FQNEAQ, per germline (reference sequence). The CDR3 DNA reads TGTGCCAGCAGCTCGGACAGGGTTTGGGAGACCCAGTACTTC. Translated, it gives CASSSDRVWETQYF.

The chain couples TRBV15 to TRBJ2-1; D is unclear. V was shortened by 3 bases and J by 5 bases, with 11 bases between the two germline ends. The CDR3 totals 14 residues. Germline V CDR1 and CDR2: LNHNV, YYDKDF (reference sequence). The CDR3 region has the DNA TGTGCCACCAGCAGGGTTAGGACGGACAATGAGCAGTTCTTC. Amino acids: CATSRVRTDNEQFF.

The chain recombines TRBV27 with TRBJ1-1, with D maybe TRBD1 (5 bases). The germline gives CDR1 MNHEY, CDR2 SMNVEV (reference sequence). The germline V and J ends were trimmed by 2 bases and 4 bases, with 14 bases remaining between them. The CDR3 is 15 residues long. In DNA form, the CDR3 reads TGTGCCAGCAGTTTAAACCCTACGGGGCCCACTGAAGCTTTCTTT. Its protein product is CASSLNPTGPTEAFF.

The V call is TRBV27, the J call TRBJ2-1; 13 bases match TRBD2. The CDR3 sequence is 16 residues long. Germline V gene lookup returns CDR1 MNHEY and CDR2 SMNVEV (reference sequence). The V gene end was trimmed by 2 bases and the J gene end by 5 bases; junction bases not matched to a gene: 3. For the CDR3, the DNA is TGTGCCAGCAGTTTAATCGGGACTAGCGGGAACAATGAGCAGTTCTTC. This sequence encodes CASSLIGTSGNNEQFF.

The gene calls are TRBV27 and TRBJ2-3; D uncertain. The CDR3 is 13 amino acids. Per the germline V gene, CDR1 is MNHEY and CDR2 is SMNVEV (reference sequence). V lost 4 bases, J lost 2 bases, and 7 bases lay in between. Here the CDR3 reads CASSSLNTDTQYF. The CDR3 coding sequence is TGTGCCAGCAGTTCCCTTAACACAGATACGCAGTATTTT.

This clone was seen just once. The chain is built from TRBV5-6 and TRBJ2-2, with 11 nucleotides matching TRBD1. J gave up 3 bases and V 5 bases, and 9 bases lay outside the gene matches. CDR1 and CDR2 from the germline V gene are SGHDT and YYEEEE. CDR3 size: 17 residues. The CDR3 DNA is TGTGCCAGCAGATCCCTCGGACAGGGGGCGGACACCGGGGAGCTGTTTTTT. It yields the protein CASRSLGQGADTGELFF.

CDR3 sequence reads: CASSEGRTSTDTQYF. The CDR3 DNA reads TGTGCCAGCAGTGAAGGTAGAACCAGCACAGATACGCAGTATTTT. The rearrangement links TRBV6-1 to TRBJ2-3; D is uncertain. V dropped 1 base and J dropped 0 bases, with 8 bases sitting between them. This CDR3 contains 15 residues. CDR1 is MNHNS and CDR2 is SASEGT in the germline V gene.

As regards this clone: Other DNA sequences in this specimen translate into the identical CDR3. This chain connects TRBV5-1 to TRBJ2-1; tentatively, D is TRBD2 (6 bases). The germline V gene encodes CDR1 SGHRS and CDR2 YFSETQ. This CDR3 comprises 15 residues. V shed 4 bases and J shed 0 bases, with 11 bases lying between them. The DNA of the CDR3 is TGCGCCAGCAGCGTTGGGGGGAGCTCCTACAATGAGCAGTTCTTC. Its translation is CASSVGGSSYNEQFF.

This chain uses TRBV6-1 with TRBJ1-2; D is unclear. Germline V gene lookup returns CDR1 MNHNS and CDR2 SASEGT. The germline V and J ends were trimmed by 9 bases and 3 bases, with 14 bases remaining between them. This CDR3 contains 13 residues. The CDR3 coding sequence is TGTGCCAGTGACCTAGATTACGACTATGGCTACACCTTC. Protein product: CASDLDYDYGYTF.

This clone was observed once. V gene TRBV6-5 combines with J gene TRBJ1-1; no clear D gene. Trimming removed 7 bases at V and 5 bases at J, with 8 bases between. The length of the CDR3 is 11 residues. Looked up from germline, CDR1 is MNHEY and CDR2 is SVGAGI. CDR3: CASIFRTEAFF. The CDR3 region has the DNA TGTGCCAGCATTTTTAGGACTGAAGCTTTCTTT.

The chain links TRBV9 to TRBJ2-5, with a possible D match to TRBD2 (6 bases). Trimming pared 4 bases from V and 5 bases from J, leaving 15 bases between. This CDR3 spans 14 amino acids. Germline CDR1 SGDLS, CDR2 YYNGEE. The DNA for the CDR3 is TGTGCCAGCAGCCAAAGTGGGGGGACGGAGACCCAGTACTTC. Its translation is CASSQSGGTETQYF. The entire variable domain, with the rest obtained from reference TRBV9 and TRBJ2-5, is as follows: DSGVTQTPKHLITATGQRVTLRCSPRSGDLSVYWYQQSLDQGLQFLIQYYNGEERAKGNILERFSAQQFPDLHSELNLSSLELGDSALYFCASSQSGGTETQYFGPGTRLLVL.

V gene TRBV29-1 combines with J gene TRBJ1-2; D not certain. The CDR3 length is 11 residues. CDR1 and CDR2 from the germline V gene are SQVTM and ANQGSEA. The V end was cut by 6 bases, the J end by 8 bases, with 13 bases between. CDR3 amino acids: CSVPHGGGYTF. The CDR3 nucleotides are TGCAGCGTCCCCCACGGCGGGGGCTACACCTTC.

The genes are TRBV27 and TRBJ2-7; no reliable D call. Trimming stripped 7 bases from V and 5 bases from J, with 18 bases between. The length of the CDR3 is 14 residues. Germline V gene data show CDR1 as MNHEY and CDR2 as SMNVEV (reference sequence). The CDR3 DNA follows: TGTGCCAGCACCCCCGTCGGTAGTCCCGACGAGCAGTACTTC. This translates into CASTPVGSPDEQYF.

With regard to this clone: Other nucleotide sequences in the sample specify the same CDR3. The J gene is TRBJ2-7, the V gene TRBV6-1, with D perhaps matching TRBD1 (7 bases). Trimming removed 1 base at V and 4 bases at J, with 11 bases between. From germline, CDR1 is MNHNS and CDR2 SASEGT. The CDR3 length is 14 residues. CDR3 sequence (DNA): TGTGCCAGCAGTGAAGGGCCAGGGGGGTACGAGCAGTACTTC. Amino acids: CASSEGPGGYEQYF.

This chain connects TRBV5-1 to TRBJ1-2, with D perhaps TRBD1 (5 bases). Trimming removed 4 bases at V and 8 bases at J, with 15 bases between. The germline CDR1 and CDR2 sequences are SGHRS and YFSETQ. CDR3 length: 13 residues. CDR3 nucleotides: TGCGCCAGCAGCCTCGGGCAGGGAGAAGGCTACACCTTC. Translated, it gives CASSLGQGEGYTF. Together with reference TRBV5-1 and TRBJ1-2, the CDR3 gives the full variable domain: KAGVTQTPRYLIKTRGQQVTLSCSPISGHRSVSWYQQTPGQGLQFLFEYFSETQRNKGNFPGRFSGRQFSNSRSEMNVSTLELGDSALYLCASSLGQGEGYTFGSGTRLTVV.

The chain uses TRBV19 and TRBJ2-6; no definite D call. The CDR3 consists of 15 residues. The V end lost 0 bases, the J end lost 9 bases, and 12 bases lay between the germline ends. Germline V gene lookup returns CDR1 LNHDA and CDR2 SQIVND (reference sequence). As DNA, the CDR3 is TGTGCCAGTAGTATAGATCTCCCATCCCTCAACGTCCTGACTTTC. Protein sequence: CASSIDLPSLNVLTF.

In this sample, this clone turned up once. The chain joins TRBV27 to TRBJ2-7; no clear D. Germline V lookup: CDR1 MNHEY, CDR2 SMNVEV (reference sequence). The CDR3 extends over 15 amino acids. V was shortened by 2 bases and J by 4 bases, with 15 bases between the two germline ends. This CDR3 is CASSLPQHPWYEQYF. CDR3 nucleotide sequence: TGTGCCAGCAGTTTACCGCAACACCCCTGGTACGAGCAGTACTTC.

The count of this clone is one. The rearrangement links TRBV9 to TRBJ1-3; D gene uncertain. Germline CDR1 and CDR2: SGDLS and YYNGEE. Deletions cut 2 bases from V and 8 bases from J, with 20 bases between. The CDR3 is 16 amino acids. CDR3 amino acids: CASSVRPPFESDTIYF. The CDR3 DNA reads TGTGCCAGCAGCGTTAGGCCACCTTTCGAGTCGGACACCATATATTTT.